This entry is about one TCR beta chain. The antigen remains unidentified. Donors were nominally healthy when sampled, though unrecorded immune exposures were likely. The data originate from a study of cytomegalovirus exposure and HLA in healthy donors. Study results and caveats: Some V segments, TRBV6-2 and TRBV6-3 among them, were indistinguishable and were therefore excluded.

Primers included in the PCR were 60 Vbeta and 13 Jbeta primers. Profiled with immunoSEQ multiplex PCR; TCRdb holds only in-frame clones, not every one. Seen here are over 75,000 clones, roughly two thirds observed once, and the top ten hold over 2%. With 3 bases removed from V and 0 bases from J, the gap between germline ends came to 5 bases. This CDR3 contains 13 residues. From germline, CDR1 is MNHEY and CDR2 SVGAGI. The clonotype comes from a human donor in good health. The J gene is TRBJ1-1, the V gene TRBV6-5; D call uncertain. Sequencing input: PBMCs. This CDR3 is CASSYNLNTEAFF. For the CDR3, the DNA is TGTGCCAGCAGTTATAATTTGAACACTGAAGCTTTCTTT.